A selection of T cell receptor beta chains follows, all from one sample in a study of neurological immune-mediated disorders. In TCRdb, the 5' RACE reads were re-called with MiXCR into one record per CDR3 protein. The sample yields approximately 65,000 distinct CDR3 sequences, more than 4.5% seen once. Sequencing used PBMCs. Receptors originate from a human donor with multiple sclerosis. The donor label of this sample is uncertain. Both conserved end residues are trimmed from each CDR3. Not all rows give a size; the values are once, few, many and, for expanded clones, a class.

CDR3: ASSLVGSHTDTQY
V: TRBV11-2
size: many
J: TRBJ2-3

CDR3: ASSFSPRLAGGVHEQF
V: TRBV7-3
size: many
J: TRBJ2-1

CDR3: ASRRGGQGTSPLH
V: TRBV6-6
size: many
J: TRBJ1-6

CDR3: ASSLGAGDSRFDYEQY
V: TRBV7-8
size: many
J: TRBJ2-7

CDR3: VSTEQGAGEQY
V: TRBV12-3/TRBV12-4
size: .
J: TRBJ2-7

CDR3: ASSPGRDSPLH
V: TRBV3-1
size: many
J: TRBJ1-6

CDR3: AISLARGKNEQF
V: TRBV10-3
size: many
J: TRBJ2-1

CDR3: ASSRDRRYEQY
V: TRBV7-2
size: many
J: TRBJ2-7

CDR3: ASSPGLMDTDTQY
V: TRBV7-3
size: many
J: TRBJ2-3

CDR3: ASSLSGTPTGEQY
V: TRBV11-2
size: .
J: TRBJ2-7

CDR3: ASSLAVGQGGSNEQF
V: TRBV7-6
size: .
J: TRBJ2-1

CDR3: ASSVATRASNTGELF
V: TRBV9
size: many
J: TRBJ2-2

CDR3: ASSLGAGRAKNIQY
V: TRBV5-1
size: many
J: TRBJ2-4

CDR3: ASSLRRGGQPQH
V: TRBV12-3/TRBV12-4
size: many
J: TRBJ1-5

CDR3: ASSPGADTQY
V: TRBV12-3/TRBV12-4
size: many
J: TRBJ2-3

CDR3: ASSQRRGVSYEQY
V: TRBV3-1
size: many
J: TRBJ2-7

CDR3: ASSPKVYGGLDQPQH
V: TRBV5-5
size: many
J: TRBJ1-5

CDR3: ASSLTGLGTEAF
V: TRBV5-1
size: .
J: TRBJ1-1

CDR3: SVGDGGNQPQH
V: TRBV29-1
size: many
J: TRBJ1-5

CDR3: ASSLDAGLNSYEQY
V: TRBV5-1
size: many
J: TRBJ2-7

CDR3: ASSLTGNSDEQY
V: TRBV5-1
size: many
J: TRBJ2-7

CDR3: ASSPAPGRDVLT
V: TRBV5-5
size: many
J: TRBJ2-6

CDR3: ASSSGQGATGELF
V: TRBV5-1
size: many
J: TRBJ2-2

CDR3: AISESSAYNSPLH
V: TRBV10-3
size: many
J: TRBJ1-6

CDR3: ASRDGGAGATMEQY
V: TRBV6-2/TRBV6-3
size: many
J: TRBJ2-7

CDR3: SVEREGTEAF
V: TRBV29-1
size: many
J: TRBJ1-1

CDR3: SARDIRGIGTDTQY
V: TRBV20-1
size: many
J: TRBJ2-3

CDR3: ASSPPCRLKTEAF
V: TRBV6-5
size: once
J: TRBJ1-1

CDR3: ARSRGRSSYNEQF
V: TRBV11-2
size: .
J: TRBJ2-1

CDR3: SARTGAGAPGGDTQY
V: TRBV20-1
size: many
J: TRBJ2-3

CDR3: ASSSSLSTEAF
V: TRBV7-3
size: many
J: TRBJ1-1

CDR3: ASRSKAGLHTQY
V: TRBV7-8
size: many
J: TRBJ2-3

CDR3: ATSRWTSPGELF
V: TRBV15
size: many
J: TRBJ2-2

CDR3: ASSEIRVVDGNNSPLH
V: TRBV7-9
size: many
J: TRBJ1-6

CDR3: ASSHTANYGYT
V: TRBV6-6
size: many
J: TRBJ1-2

CDR3: ASSLDSGNTGELF
V: TRBV7-9
size: many
J: TRBJ2-2

CDR3: AIRGFGQGTYFTDTQY
V: TRBV10-3
size: many
J: TRBJ2-3

CDR3: AISPDRDKGEQY
V: TRBV10-3
size: many
J: TRBJ2-7

CDR3: ASSPLSTDTQY
V: TRBV18
size: many
J: TRBJ2-3

CDR3: ANKLAGGFSNEQF
V: TRBV5-8
size: few
J: TRBJ2-1

CDR3: SAPRTSGVDTQY
V: TRBV20-1
size: many
J: TRBJ2-3

CDR3: ASSLIGEAEAYNEQF
V: TRBV28
size: many
J: TRBJ2-1

CDR3: ASGDSQWFYEQY
V: TRBV6-5
size: many
J: TRBJ2-7

CDR3: ASSTGVRYGYT
V: TRBV12-3/TRBV12-4
size: many
J: TRBJ1-2

CDR3: ASSAGSYEQY
V: TRBV5-1
size: many
J: TRBJ2-7

CDR3: ASSKGTSGGTDTQY
V: TRBV5-1
size: many
J: TRBJ2-3

CDR3: ASSAGSTDTQY
V: TRBV5-1
size: many
J: TRBJ2-3

CDR3: ASSLDPVGTGNTIY
V: TRBV5-1
size: once
J: TRBJ1-3

CDR3: ASSRDPSSYNEQF
V: TRBV6-5
size: many
J: TRBJ2-1

CDR3: SKTDLYQETQY
V: TRBV20-1
size: many
J: TRBJ2-5

CDR3: ASSLAPTSTDTQY
V: TRBV5-5
size: medium-sized
J: TRBJ2-3

CDR3: ASSLADRGSYEQY
V: TRBV11-1
size: many
J: TRBJ2-7